This TCR beta chain was documented in a study of a mutant IDH1 vaccine in newly diagnosed glioma. About the research overall: Onset of vaccination occurred 4-6 weeks following radiotherapy alone, or with temozolomide cycles. Treated patients had a mean age of 40.4 years and a sex split that was roughly 62% male and 37.5% female. Beforehand, treatment had been radiotherapy, temozolomide, or both; the majority received both.

Method: immunoSEQ multiplex PCR; TCRdb's copy keeps in-frame clones and lacks some. Of about 56,000 clones listed, over 70% are singletons. The CDR3 extends over 15 amino acids. J lost 5 bases, V lost 1 base, and 6 bases had no gene match. Germline loops: CDR1 MGHRA, CDR2 YSYEKL. Turning to this clone: The target antigen is unknown.

Time point: week 23, last vaccination. Vaccination used 300 ug of mutant IDH1 20-mer peptide per dose, with topical imiquimod. Each astrocytoma in the donors was new, WHO grade 3 or 4, IDH1-mutant and ATRX-lost. Material: PBMCs, obtained from a glioma patient whose treatment included an IDH1 peptide vaccine. The gene calls are TRBV4-1 and TRBJ2-7, with 9 bases fitting TRBD1. The sequence derives from a man in his forties with glioma. The CDR3: CASSQAGQGGDEQYF. As DNA, the CDR3 is TGCGCCAGCAGCCAAGCGGGACAGGGAGGCGACGAGCAGTACTTC.